A single sample gave rise to the 9 T cell receptor beta chains below, sequenced in a study of blood T cell repertoires in COVID-19. The data were produced by immunoSEQ multiplex PCR, yet TCRdb's version contains in-frame clones alone and is incomplete. The data show some 140,000 clones, with 86% seen just once and around 16% held by the top ten. Material: peripheral blood. The receptors were gathered from a woman aged 45-59 years who had recovered from COVID-19.

This clone was recorded once. The chain employs TRBV18 and TRBJ1-1; maybe TRBD1 (5 bases). CDR3 length: 13 amino acids. Germline V gene lookup returns CDR1 KGHSH and CDR2 LQKENI. The ends were cut back, 5 bases at V and 2 bases at J, with 9 bases in the middle. This CDR3 reads CASSEQGNTEAFF. The DNA for the CDR3 is TGTGCCAGCTCAGAGCAGGGAAACACTGAAGCTTTCTTT.

The J gene is TRBJ2-7, the V gene TRBV5-5, with TRBD1 as a possible D gene (6 bases). From germline, CDR1 is SGHKS and CDR2 YYEKEE (reference sequence). The CDR3 spans 14 residues. Between the trimmed V and J ends, which lost 1 base and 1 base, there was a span of 9 bases. CDR3: CASSLRDRSYEQYF. CDR3 nucleotide sequence: TGTGCCAGCAGCTTGAGAGACAGGTCCTACGAGCAGTACTTC.

The rearrangement uses TRBV5-6 and TRBJ2-3; perhaps TRBD2 as D (5 bases). Trimming shortened V by 4 bases and J by 6 bases, and 9 bases separated the two germline ends. The germline gives CDR1 SGHDT, CDR2 YYEEEE. The length of the CDR3 is 12 residues. This chain's CDR3 is CASSPRRDTQYF. Here the CDR3 DNA reads TGTGCCAGCAGCCCGCGGAGGGATACGCAGTATTTT.

The chain recombines TRBV4-1 with TRBJ1-5, with D possibly TRBD1 on 6 matching bases. V shed 5 bases and J shed 2 bases, with 16 bases lying between them. The germline gives CDR1 MGHRA, CDR2 YSYEKL. This CDR3 comprises 16 residues. The CDR3: CASSARQAAGNQPQHF. Here the CDR3 DNA reads TGCGCCAGCAGCGCCCGACAGGCGGCCGGCAATCAGCCCCAGCATTTT.

The V call is TRBV9, the J call TRBJ2-1; 7 positions match TRBD1. Germline CDR1 SGDLS, CDR2 YYNGEE. The CDR3 has 13 residues. Trimming removed 3 bases from V and 5 bases from J; junction bases left unmatched: 2. The CDR3 sequence: CASSATGNNEQFF. The DNA of the CDR3 is TGTGCCAGCAGCGCGACAGGGAACAATGAGCAGTTCTTC.

This chain links TRBV4-3 with TRBJ1-6; maybe TRBD1 (6 bases). V was shortened by 3 bases and J by 2 bases, with 14 bases between the two germline ends. The CDR3 sequence is 17 residues long. Germline V gene data show CDR1 as LGHNA and CDR2 as YSLEER. The CDR3 DNA follows: TGCGCCAGCAGCCAGACTCCTACAGGGACCTATAATTCACCCCTCCACTTT. Translation: CASSQTPTGTYNSPLHF.

V usage is TRBV5-1 and J usage is TRBJ2-7; 7 positions match TRBD1. The CDR3 has 14 amino acids. Germline V CDR1 and CDR2: SGHRS, YFSETQ. J lost 2 bases, V lost 1 base, and 3 bases had no gene match. The CDR3: CASSLWDSAYEQYF. In DNA, the CDR3 is TGCGCCAGCAGCTTGTGGGACAGTGCCTACGAGCAGTACTTC.

Regarding this clone: The sample contains more than one DNA sequence encoding this CDR3. The rearrangement links TRBV28 to TRBJ1-5, with a tentative D call TRBD1 (6 bases). Trimming pared 6 bases from V and 2 bases from J, leaving 11 bases between. CDR3 length: 14 residues. CDR1 is MDHEN, CDR2 SYDVKM, per germline. CDR3 nucleotide sequence: TGTGCCAGCAGCCTAGGGGGGGGCAATCAGCCCCAGCATTTT. Protein: CASSLGGGNQPQHF.

The rearrangement links TRBV19 to TRBJ1-1; 7 bases line up with TRBD1. Germline CDR1 LNHDA, CDR2 SQIVND (reference sequence). The trim removed 6 bases at V and 3 bases at J, leaving 7 bases unmatched. This CDR3 contains 14 residues. CDR3 nucleotides: TGTGCCAGTAGCATCCCGACAGGGTACACTGAAGCTTTCTTT. Translation gives CASSIPTGYTEAFF.